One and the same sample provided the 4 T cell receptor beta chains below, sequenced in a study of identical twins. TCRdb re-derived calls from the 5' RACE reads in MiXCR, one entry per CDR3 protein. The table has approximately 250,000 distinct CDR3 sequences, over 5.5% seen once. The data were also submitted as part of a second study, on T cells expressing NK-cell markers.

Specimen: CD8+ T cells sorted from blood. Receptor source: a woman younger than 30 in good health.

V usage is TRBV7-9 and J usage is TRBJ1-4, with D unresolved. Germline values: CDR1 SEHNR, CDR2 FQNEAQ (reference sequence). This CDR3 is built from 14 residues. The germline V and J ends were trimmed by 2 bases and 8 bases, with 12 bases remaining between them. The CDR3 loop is CASSLSLLEEKLFF. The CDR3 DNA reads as TGTGCCAGCAGCTTATCGCTCCTGGAGGAAAAACTGTTTTTT. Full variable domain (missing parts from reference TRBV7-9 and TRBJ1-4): DTGVSQNPRHKITKRGQNVTFRCDPISEHNRLYWYRQTLGQGPEFLTYFQNEAQLEKSRLLSDRFSAERPKGSFSTLEIQRTEQGDSAMYLCASSLSLLEEKLFFGSGTQLSVL.

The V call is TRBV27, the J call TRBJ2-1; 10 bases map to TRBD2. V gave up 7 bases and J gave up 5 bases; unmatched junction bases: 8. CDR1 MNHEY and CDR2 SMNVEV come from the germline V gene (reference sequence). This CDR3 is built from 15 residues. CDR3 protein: CASTSGTSAHNEQFF. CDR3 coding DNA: TGTGCCAGCACCTCCGGGACTAGCGCCCACAATGAGCAGTTCTTC.

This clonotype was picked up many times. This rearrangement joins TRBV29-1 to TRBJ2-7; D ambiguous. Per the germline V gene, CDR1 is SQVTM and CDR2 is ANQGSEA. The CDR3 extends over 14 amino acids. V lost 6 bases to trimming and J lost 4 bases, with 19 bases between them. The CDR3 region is CSVLKPDRRYEQYF. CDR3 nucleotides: TGCAGCGTCCTCAAGCCGGACCGTCGGTACGAGCAGTACTTC.

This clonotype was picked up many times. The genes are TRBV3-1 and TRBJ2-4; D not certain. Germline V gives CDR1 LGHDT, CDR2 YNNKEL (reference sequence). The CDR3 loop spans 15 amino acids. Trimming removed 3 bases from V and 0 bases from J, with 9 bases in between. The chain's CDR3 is CASSHSAVAKNIQYF. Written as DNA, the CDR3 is TGTGCCAGCAGCCATTCGGCTGTAGCCAAAAACATTCAGTACTTC.